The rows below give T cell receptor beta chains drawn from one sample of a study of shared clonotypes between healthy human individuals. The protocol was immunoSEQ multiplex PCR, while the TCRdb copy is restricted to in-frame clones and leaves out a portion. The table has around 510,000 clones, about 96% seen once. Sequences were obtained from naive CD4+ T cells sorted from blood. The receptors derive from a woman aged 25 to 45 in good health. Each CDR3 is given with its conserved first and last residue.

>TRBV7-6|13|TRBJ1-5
CASSAGTDQPQHF
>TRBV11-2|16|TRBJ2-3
CASSDYRDKGVDTQYF
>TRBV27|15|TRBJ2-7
CASSLSGTGTYEQYF
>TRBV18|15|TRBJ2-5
CASSPREATQETQYF
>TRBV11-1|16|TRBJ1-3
CASSLTGGASGNTIYF
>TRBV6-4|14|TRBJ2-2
CASSDSLWAGELFF
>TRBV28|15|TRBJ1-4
CASSNGGFTNEKLFF
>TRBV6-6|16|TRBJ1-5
CASSYRQGIGNQPQHF
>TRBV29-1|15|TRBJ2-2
CSVEVGGDGTGELFF
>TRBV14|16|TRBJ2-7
CASSLGPSRGENEQYF
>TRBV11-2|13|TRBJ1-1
CASSARVATEAFF
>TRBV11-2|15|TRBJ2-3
CASSLDALFTDTQYF
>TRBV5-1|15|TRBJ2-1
CASSPRDRGHNEQFF
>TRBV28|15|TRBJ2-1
CASSLAGHPYNEQFF
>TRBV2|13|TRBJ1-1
CASSPEGGTEAFF
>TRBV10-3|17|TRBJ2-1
CAISESGTSGSALEQFF
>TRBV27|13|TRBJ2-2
CASSDPNTGELFF
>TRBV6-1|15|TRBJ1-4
CASSNPGTGDEKLFF
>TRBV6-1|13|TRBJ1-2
CASIGGTDYGYTF
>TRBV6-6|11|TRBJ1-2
CATSGNYGYTF
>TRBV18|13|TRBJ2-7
CASSQGQSYEQYF
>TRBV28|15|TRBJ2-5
CASSFPVTSGETQYF
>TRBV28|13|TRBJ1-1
CASRPTVGTEAFF
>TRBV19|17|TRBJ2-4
CASSTLWGGRAMNIQYF
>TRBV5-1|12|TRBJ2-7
CASSLTTYEQYF
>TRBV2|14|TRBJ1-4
CASRVGQFNEKLFF
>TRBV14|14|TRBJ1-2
CASSPPGTGGGYTF
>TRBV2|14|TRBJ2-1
CASSELGQVAWQFF
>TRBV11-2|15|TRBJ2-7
CASSPSSGEVYEQYF
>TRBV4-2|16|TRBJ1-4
CASSQEGGQGAEKLFF
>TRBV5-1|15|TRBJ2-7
CASSLEVPSAYEQYF